This TCR beta chain was identified during a study of cytomegalovirus exposure and HLA in healthy donors. CDR3 length equals 16 residues. The germline gives CDR1 PRHDT, CDR2 FYEKMQ (reference sequence). A word on this clone: Compared with germline, one end of the junction differs, possibly owing to a read error.

In the PCR, 60 Vbeta and 13 Jbeta primers were used. The method was immunoSEQ multiplex PCR; TCRdb's version includes in-frame clones alone and lacks a portion of them. Of more than 50,000 clones listed, 75% were seen once; the top ten hold around a quarter. The chain has TRBV13 and TRBJ2-1; 8 bases agree with TRBD2. What was sequenced was PBMCs. This receptor was identified in a woman aged 40-49 years in good health and CMV-seropositive. CDR3 coding DNA: TGTGCCAGCAGCTTAGGCCGGGAGGGACGTAACTTAAGAAGCATCTTC. Amino acid sequence: CASSLGREGRNLRSIF.